This T cell receptor (beta chain) is drawn from a study of shared clonotypes between healthy human individuals. Study results and limitations: The genetic and exposure-history diversity represented was limited by few donors.

The material for each subset, its genomic DNA, was split evenly across several immunoSEQ plates. Under the authors' procedure: Filtering was not the same, since immunoSEQ gave junction-only sequences without quality scores. Sequencing was performed with immunoSEQ multiplex PCR; in TCRdb, only in-frame clones are kept and a portion is missing. V, J and clone size are those of that table, while D and trimming were read from the DNA. The sample yields about 490,000 clones, approximately 80% seen once. This clone turned up a few times. Its target is unknown. Germline lookup yields CDR1 SEHNR and CDR2 FQNEAQ (reference sequence). The V segment lost 5 bases and the J segment 1 base; nucleotides outside the gene matches: 4. This CDR3 is built from 16 residues.

This sequence was found in a woman aged 40 to 50 in good health. Some clones in this sample may be carry-over from other donors' samples. What was sequenced was PBMCs. This chain uses TRBV7-9 with TRBJ2-1; TRBD2 agrees at 11 bases. As DNA, the CDR3 is TGTGCCAGCAGCCCGAGACTAGCGGGATCCTACAATGAGCAGTTCTTC. This codes for CASSPRLAGSYNEQFF.